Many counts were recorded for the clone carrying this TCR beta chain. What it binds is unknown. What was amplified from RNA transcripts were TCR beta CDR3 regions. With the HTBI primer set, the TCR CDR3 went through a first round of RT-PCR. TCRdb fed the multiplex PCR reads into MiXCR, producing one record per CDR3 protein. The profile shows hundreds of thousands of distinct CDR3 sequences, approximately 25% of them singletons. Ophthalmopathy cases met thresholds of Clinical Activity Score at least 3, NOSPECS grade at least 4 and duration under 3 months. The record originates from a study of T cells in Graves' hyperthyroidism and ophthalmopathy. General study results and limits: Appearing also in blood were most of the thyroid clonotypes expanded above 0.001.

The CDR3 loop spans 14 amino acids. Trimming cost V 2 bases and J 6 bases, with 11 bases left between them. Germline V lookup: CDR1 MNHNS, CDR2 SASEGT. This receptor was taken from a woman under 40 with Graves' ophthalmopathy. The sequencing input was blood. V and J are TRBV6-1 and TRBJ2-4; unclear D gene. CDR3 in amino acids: CASSELNLGNIQYF. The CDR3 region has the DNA TGTGCCAGCAGTGAATTAAACCTTGGAAACATTCAGTACTTC.